The rows below give T cell receptor beta chains drawn from one sample of a study of CD8 T cells in ankylosing spondylitis. MiXCR was run by TCRdb on the 5' RACE reads, yielding one entry per CDR3 protein. The table has approximately 250,000 distinct CDR3 sequences, around 8% seen once. Input material: blood, either unsorted or a sorted T cell fraction (not recorded which). These receptors originate from a female donor with ankylosing spondylitis or in good health (not recorded which). Each CDR3 is given with its conserved first and last residue. Fields, in order: V gene, J gene, clone size, D gene, CDR3 DNA, CDR3 protein. D genes are given only for firm matches. The size field is filled for only some rows; it gives once, few, many or a size class.

TRBV6-1	TRBJ2-3	many	.	TGTGCCACCGCGAGGGGAAAAGGCAGAAATACGCAGTATTTT	CATARGKGRNTQYF
TRBV18	TRBJ2-3	many	TRBD1	TGTGCCAGCTCACCCGCTCGACAGGGAATAACAGATACGCAGTATTTT	CASSPARQGITDTQYF
TRBV5-1	TRBJ2-1	many	.	TGCGCCAGCAGCGCATCGTTGACTCACAATGAGCAGTTCTTC	CASSASLTHNEQFF
TRBV19	TRBJ1-1	many	.	TGTGCCAGTAAGGGCGGTCCGTTGAACACTGAAGCTTTCTTT	CASKGGPLNTEAFF
TRBV4-3	TRBJ1-1	many	.	TGCGCCAGCAGCCAAGCTGAGGGGTACACTGAAGCTTTCTTT	CASSQAEGYTEAFF
TRBV7-2	TRBJ2-1	few	TRBD2	TGTGCCAGCAGCTTCGACGGCGGGAGGTACAATGAGCAGTTCTTC	CASSFDGGRYNEQFF
TRBV7-2	TRBJ1-4	few	.	TGTGCCAGCAGCTCCTGGGGGGGCCGGGGTGGTGAAAAACTGTTTTTT	CASSSWGGRGGEKLFF
TRBV6-5	TRBJ1-4	many	.	TGTGCCAGCAGTTTCTCAGGGACAACTAATGAAAAACTGTTTTTT	CASSFSGTTNEKLFF
TRBV5-6	TRBJ2-1	many	.	TGTGCCAGCAGCTTATTTGACGTCCCAAGCTCCTACAATGAGCAGTTCTTC	CASSLFDVPSSYNEQFF
TRBV7-9	TRBJ2-7	many	.	TGTGCCAGCAGCTCCTTGCTGGCATACGAGCAGTACTTC	CASSSLLAYEQYF
TRBV29-1	TRBJ2-5	many	TRBD1	TGCAGCGTTGCACAGGGGAACCAAGAGACCCAGTACTTC	CSVAQGNQETQYF
TRBV7-2	TRBJ1-5	many	.	TGTGCCAGCAGCTTCCCGAGTCAGCCCCAGCATTTT	CASSFPSQPQHF
TRBV4-1	TRBJ2-1	many	.	TGCGCCAGCAGCCAAGAGGTCAATGAGCAGTTCTTC	CASSQEVNEQFF
TRBV18	TRBJ2-1	many	TRBD1	TGTGCCAGCAGCCCACCAGGGGGTGAGCAGTTCTTC	CASSPPGGEQFF
TRBV5-6	TRBJ2-7	many	.	TGTGCCAGCAGCTTGATGGGCGGGGCCTCCTACGAGCAGTACTTC	CASSLMGGASYEQYF
TRBV5-1	TRBJ1-1	many	.	TGCGCCAGCAGCCCGAACATTTTGGGGAACACTGAAGCTTTCTTT	CASSPNILGNTEAFF
TRBV10-2	TRBJ2-1	many	TRBD2	TGCGCCAGCAAGGTGGCCCGGGCTAGCGGTTACAATGAGCAGTTCTTC	CASKVARASGYNEQFF
TRBV20-1	TRBJ1-1	many	TRBD1	TGCAGTGCTAGACCCCGGGACAGTGCTTTCTTT	CSARPRDSAFF
TRBV12-3/TRBV12-4	TRBJ2-2	many	TRBD2	TGTGCCAGCAGACCTAAGCGGGGTAACACCGGGGAGCTGTTTTTT	CASRPKRGNTGELFF
TRBV11-2	TRBJ2-2	few	.	TGTGCCAGCAGCCCTGGAAGTTCGAGGGAGCTGTTTTTT	CASSPGSSRELFF
TRBV4-1	TRBJ2-7	.	.	TGCGCCAGCAGCCACGATCTGGGAGAGCAGTACTTC	CASSHDLGEQYF
TRBV28	TRBJ2-7	many	.	TGTGCCAGCAGCCAACAGGGCCCCTCCTACGAGCAGTACTTC	CASSQQGPSYEQYF
TRBV7-9	TRBJ1-1	.	.	TGTGCCAGCAGCTTAAAGGGGCGTAGCACTGAAGCTTTCTTT	CASSLKGRSTEAFF
TRBV9	TRBJ1-1	many	.	TGTGCCAGCAGCGTAGACAGCAATTTGGCTGAAGCTTTCTTT	CASSVDSNLAEAFF
TRBV28	TRBJ1-2	many	.	TGTGCCAGCAGTTCCTGGACAGTAGAGAACTACACCTTC	CASSSWTVENYTF
TRBV19	TRBJ2-1	.	.	TGTGCCAGTAGTATAGGGCCACTTGGGGATGAGCAGTTCTTC	CASSIGPLGDEQFF
TRBV27	TRBJ2-7	few	.	TGTGCCAGCAGTTACGCGGACAGATCCTCCTACGAGCAGTACTTC	CASSYADRSSYEQYF
TRBV29-1	TRBJ2-5	many	.	TGCAGCGTTGAAGGCAGGGTAACAGAGACCCAGTACTTC	CSVEGRVTETQYF
TRBV5-1	TRBJ2-1	many	.	TGCGCCAGCAGAACGGGAGAGGGGCATGAGCAGTTCTTC	CASRTGEGHEQFF
TRBV27	TRBJ2-7	many	TRBD2	TGTGCCAGCAGTCTTGGGCGGGAGGGCCTCTACGAGCAGTACTTC	CASSLGREGLYEQYF
TRBV20-1	TRBJ1-5	many	.	TGCAGTGCTAGAGATCAGGGTATCGGACAGCCCCAGCATTTT	CSARDQGIGQPQHF
TRBV7-2	TRBJ2-1	many	.	TGTGCCAGCGGGGGAGGATGGTCCCGGAATGAGCAGTTCTTC	CASGGGWSRNEQFF
TRBV15	TRBJ1-3	many	.	TGTGCCACCAGCAGAGATTACAGGCCCTCCTCTGGAAACACCATATATTTT	CATSRDYRPSSGNTIYF
TRBV20-1	TRBJ1-2	many	TRBD1	TGCAGTGCTAGGACAGGGCCCTATGGCTACACCTTC	CSARTGPYGYTF
TRBV20-1	TRBJ2-7	many	TRBD2	TGCAGTGCTAGGGGGCGAACCGGGACTAGCGGGAGTCTTACCTACGAGCAGTACTTC	CSARGRTGTSGSLTYEQYF
TRBV7-2	TRBJ2-1	.	.	TGTGCCAGCAGCTTGCATGTGGGGACTGGCGACAATGAGCAGTTCTTC	CASSLHVGTGDNEQFF
TRBV11-2	TRBJ2-3	.	.	TGTGCCAGCAGCCCCGGGGCAACTAGCACAGATACGCAGTATTTT	CASSPGATSTDTQYF
TRBV7-3	TRBJ2-2	many	TRBD2	TGTGCCAGCAGTTTGGGGGGGAGTCGCACCGGGGAGCTGTTTTTT	CASSLGGSRTGELFF
TRBV11-2	TRBJ2-7	many	TRBD2	TGTGCCAGCAGCCCAACTCGGGGGGGTTTAGGCGAGCAGTACTTC	CASSPTRGGLGEQYF
TRBV7-2	TRBJ2-2	few	.	TGTGCCAGCAGCTTAGCGCTGGTCGAGGGCCCCACCGGGGAGCTGTTTTTT	CASSLALVEGPTGELFF
TRBV5-1	TRBJ2-1	many	TRBD2	TGTGCCAGCAGCTTGGGACTAGCGGTCTACAATGAGCAGTTCTTC	CASSLGLAVYNEQFF
TRBV29-1	TRBJ1-1	many	.	TGCAGCGTTAACAGAGAGTCTAACACTGAAGCTTTCTTT	CSVNRESNTEAFF
TRBV4-3	TRBJ1-3	once	TRBD1	TGCGCCAGCAGCCAAGATCGGGACAGGGGAAACACCATATATTTT	CASSQDRDRGNTIYF
TRBV6-5	TRBJ2-7	many	.	TGTGCCAGCAGTTACTCGATTCGGTTTTACGAGCAGTACTTC	CASSYSIRFYEQYF
TRBV14	TRBJ1-6	many	TRBD1	TGTGCCAGCAGCCCCATGGACAGGGATAATTCACCCCTCCACTTT	CASSPMDRDNSPLHF
TRBV15	TRBJ1-5	.	.	TGTGAATTCTTGGGGGAGCATTTT	CEFLGEHF
TRBV7-1	TRBJ1-1	few	.	TGTGCCAGCAGCTGCCTTCTGAGTCCGTTGGCCCGGAGCGGGCAACGGACTGAAGCTTTCTTT	CASSCLLSPLARSGQRTEAFF
TRBV7-8	TRBJ2-5	.	.	TGTGCCAGCAGCTTAGCGCCGGCGGAGGCCCCGTCGCCGGAGGGCCAGTACTTC	CASSLAPAEAPSPEGQYF
TRBV3-1	TRBJ2-1	many	.	TGTGCCAGCAGCCAACCTAGCGATGAGCAGTTCTTC	CASSQPSDEQFF
TRBV29-1	TRBJ2-1	many	.	TGCAGCACCCCGGACTGGCCTGAGCAGTTCTTC	CSTPDWPEQFF
TRBV9	TRBJ2-4	many	.	TGTGCCAGCAGCCCAGACAGTGCCAAAAACATTCAGTACTTC	CASSPDSAKNIQYF
TRBV7-2	TRBJ1-1	few	.	TGTGCCAGCAGCTTACTCAGGTTGACTGAAGCTTTCTTT	CASSLLRLTEAFF
TRBV10-2	TRBJ2-1	few	.	TGCGCCAGCAGTGAGTCGAGGAGCCCCCTAGCAGGAACAGATGAGCAGTTCTTC	CASSESRSPLAGTDEQFF
TRBV7-2	TRBJ2-1	many	.	TGTGCCAGCAGCAACCGGGAGTCTGCGCAGTTCTTC	CASSNRESAQFF